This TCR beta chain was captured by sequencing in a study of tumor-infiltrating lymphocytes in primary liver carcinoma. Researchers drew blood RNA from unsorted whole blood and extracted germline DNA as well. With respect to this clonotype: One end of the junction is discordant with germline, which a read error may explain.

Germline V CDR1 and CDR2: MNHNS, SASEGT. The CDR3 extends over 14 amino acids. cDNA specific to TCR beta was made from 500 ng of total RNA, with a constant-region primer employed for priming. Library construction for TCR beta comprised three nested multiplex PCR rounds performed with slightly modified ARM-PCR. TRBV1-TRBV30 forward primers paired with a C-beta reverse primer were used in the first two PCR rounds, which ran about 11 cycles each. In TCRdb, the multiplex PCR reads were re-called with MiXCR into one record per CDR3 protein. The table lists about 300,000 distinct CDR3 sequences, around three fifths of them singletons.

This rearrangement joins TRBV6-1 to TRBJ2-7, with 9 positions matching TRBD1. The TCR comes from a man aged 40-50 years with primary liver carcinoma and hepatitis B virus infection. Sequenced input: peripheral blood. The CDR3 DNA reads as TGTGCCAGGAGGCCGGGACAGGGTCCCTACAAGCAGTACTTC. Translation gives CARRPGQGPYKQYF.